A selection of T cell receptor beta chains follows, all from one sample in a study of T cells after posttransplantation cyclophosphamide. Generated by immunoSEQ multiplex PCR, the TCRdb table keeps only in-frame clones and is missing some. The repertoire yields over 10,000 clones, none seen only once; the top ten contain roughly a quarter. The sample consisted of PBMCs, taken after allogeneic stem cell transplant with posttransplant cyclophosphamide. Source of these receptors: a female patient aged 40-50 years who received an allogeneic stem cell transplant from an unrelated donor, was CMV-positive, and had acute GVHD only. Some of these T cells may belong to the graft donor. Each CDR3 is given with its conserved first and last residue. Fields, in order: CDR3 length, V gene, J gene, D gene, clone size, CDR3 protein, CDR3 DNA. A D gene is named only where the DNA matches it firmly. Part of the rows lack a size; the others show once, few, many or a class for expanded clones.

length: 14; V: TRBV4-2; J: TRBJ2-2; D: NA; size: many; CDR3: CASSLSLLAGELFF; DNA: TGTGCCAGCAGCCTAAGTCTCTTAGCCGGGGAGCTGTTTTTT
length: 15; V: TRBV2; J: TRBJ1-4; D: TRBD1; size: NA; CDR3: CASSGTPQGGEKLFF; DNA: TGTGCCAGCAGTGGTACCCCCCAGGGGGGTGAAAAACTGTTTTTT
length: 17; V: TRBV7-8; J: TRBJ1-6; D: NA; size: NA; CDR3: CASSLAGGSSYNSPLHF; DNA: TGTGCCAGCAGCTTAGCCGGGGGGAGCTCCTATAATTCACCCCTCCACTTT
length: 14; V: TRBV5-1; J: TRBJ2-7; D: NA; size: many; CDR3: CASSEAKIPYEQYF; DNA: TGCGCCAGCAGCGAGGCCAAAATTCCCTACGAGCAGTACTTC
length: 15; V: TRBV5-1; J: TRBJ2-5; D: TRBD1; size: few; CDR3: CASSGWDRGRETQYF; DNA: TGCGCCAGCAGCGGATGGGACAGGGGGAGGGAGACCCAGTACTTC
length: 13; V: TRBV30; J: TRBJ2-7; D: NA; size: few; CDR3: CAWKYEGVVEQYF; DNA: TGTGCCTGGAAGTATGAGGGGGTGGTGGAGCAGTACTTC
length: 14; V: TRBV2; J: TRBJ2-5; D: NA; size: NA; CDR3: CASSAEGSRETQYF; DNA: TGTGCCAGCAGCGCAGAGGGCTCTCGAGAGACCCAGTACTTC
length: 15; V: TRBV5-1; J: TRBJ2-3; D: TRBD1; size: NA; CDR3: CASRRGTGSTDTQYF; DNA: TGCGCCAGCAGGAGGGGGACAGGGAGCACAGATACGCAGTATTTT
length: 15; V: TRBV15; J: TRBJ1-4; D: TRBD1; size: many; CDR3: CATSRLRGANEKLFF; DNA: TGTGCCACCAGCCGTCTCAGGGGGGCTAATGAAAAACTGTTTTTT
length: 17; V: TRBV4-2; J: TRBJ2-2; D: NA; size: many; CDR3: CASSPVARGADTGELFF; DNA: TGTGCCAGCAGCCCAGTGGCCCGGGGGGCCGACACCGGGGAGCTGTTTTTT
length: 15; V: TRBV2; J: TRBJ2-5; D: TRBD2; size: few; CDR3: CASSPLAGGEETQYF; DNA: TGTGCCAGCAGTCCACTAGCGGGAGGGGAAGAGACCCAGTACTTC
length: 13; V: TRBV5-1; J: TRBJ2-1; D: NA; size: many; CDR3: CASSLETDTEQFF; DNA: TGCGCCAGCAGCTTGGAGACAGACACCGAGCAGTTCTTC
length: 18; V: TRBV21-1; J: TRBJ2-5; D: NA; size: few; CDR3: CASSKSGGLAGRIETQYF; DNA: TGTGCCAGCAGCAAAAGTGGGGGACTAGCGGGGAGGATAGAGACCCAGTACTTC
length: 16; V: TRBV11-2; J: TRBJ1-4; D: NA; size: many; CDR3: CASSSTVGGGNEKLFF; DNA: TGTGCCAGCAGCTCAACAGTGGGAGGGGGTAATGAAAAACTGTTTTTT
length: 16; V: TRBV7-9; J: TRBJ2-6; D: NA; size: few; CDR3: CASSLERDSGANVLTF; DNA: TGTGCCAGCAGCTTAGAGAGGGACTCTGGGGCCAACGTCCTGACTTTC
length: 13; V: TRBV2; J: TRBJ2-3; D: NA; size: many; CDR3: CASSEGGADTQYF; DNA: TGTGCCAGCAGTGAAGGGGGGGCAGATACGCAGTATTTT
length: 15; V: TRBV5-1; J: TRBJ1-1; D: TRBD1; size: medium-sized; CDR3: CASSLAGGQGTEAFF; DNA: TGCGCCAGCAGCTTGGCCGGGGGACAGGGGACTGAAGCTTTCTTT
length: 16; V: TRBV18; J: TRBJ2-1; D: NA; size: many; CDR3: CASSPTLVAGGGEQFF; DNA: TGTGCCAGCTCACCGACCCTAGTAGCTGGGGGCGGGGAGCAGTTCTTC
length: 12; V: TRBV10-3; J: TRBJ2-7; D: NA; size: many; CDR3: CAISTTVYEQYF; DNA: TGTGCCATCAGTACGACAGTTTACGAGCAGTACTTC
length: 11; V: TRBV9; J: TRBJ2-7; D: NA; size: many; CDR3: CASSDNYEQYF; DNA: TGTGCCAGCAGCGACAACTACGAGCAGTACTTC
length: 16; V: TRBV5-1; J: TRBJ2-2; D: NA; size: many; CDR3: CASSLAGTSNTGELFF; DNA: TGCGCCAGCAGCTTGGCCGGGACATCGAACACCGGGGAGCTGTTTTTT
length: 15; V: TRBV5-1; J: TRBJ1-2; D: NA; size: many; CDR3: CASSLGGFGNYGYTF; DNA: TGCGCCAGCAGCTTGGGAGGGTTCGGTAACTATGGCTACACCTTC
length: 14; V: TRBV7-6; J: TRBJ2-7; D: TRBD1; size: many; CDR3: CASSQRQGMDEQYF; DNA: TGTGCCAGCAGCCAAAGACAGGGTATGGACGAGCAGTACTTC
length: 15; V: TRBV5-1; J: TRBJ1-2; D: TRBD1; size: few; CDR3: CASSFQGARDYGYTF; DNA: TGCGCCAGCAGCTTTCAGGGGGCCCGGGACTATGGCTACACCTTC
length: 13; V: TRBV5-5; J: TRBJ1-5; D: NA; size: many; CDR3: CASSLGADQPQHF; DNA: TGTGCCAGCAGCCTTGGGGCAGACCAGCCCCAGCATTTT
length: 16; V: TRBV4-2; J: TRBJ1-4; D: NA; size: many; CDR3: CASSQEGRGNDEKLFF; DNA: TGTGCCAGCAGCCAAGAAGGGAGAGGGAATGATGAAAAACTGTTTTTT